This TCR beta chain is drawn from a study of OX40 agonist ivuxolimab in advanced cancers. Study as a whole: Melanoma, hepatocellular carcinoma, head and neck or renal cell cancer occurred in dose-escalation patients. People who had prior anti-PD-1, anti-PD-L1 or anti-CTLA-4 therapy could take part, and around 40% had some.

A note on this clone: Its specificity is unknown.

Produced via immunoSEQ multiplex PCR; TCRdb's table is partial and in-frame only. Of around 37,000 clones in the sample, more than 75% were seen once. Broader study findings: Expanded clones were, on average, more numerous among CD8+ T cells than CD4+.

Peripheral blood came from all dose cohorts at three timepoints. Per germline, CDR1 LNHNV and CDR2 YYDKDF (reference sequence). CDR3 length: 11 amino acids. The V segment lost 2 bases and the J segment 10 bases; nucleotides outside the gene matches: 1. Specimen: CD4+ or CD8+ T cells sorted from blood, collected in a trial of the OX40 agonist ivuxolimab. This chain links TRBV15 with TRBJ2-5; 7 nucleotides agree with TRBD1. The source of this sequence is an adult with an advanced solid tumor such as melanoma, head and neck, liver or kidney cancer. The CDR3 region is CATSRTGDQYF. Here the CDR3 DNA reads TGTGCCACCAGCAGAACAGGGGACCAGTACTTC.